These 27 T cell receptor beta chains originate from one sample sequenced in a study of shared clonotypes between healthy human individuals (dated by TCRdb to 2020 to 2022). To prepare the library, the immunoSEQ multiplex PCR assay was applied. This immuneACCESS table, as held by TCRdb, lists in-frame sequences with V and J called but not all clones. Of the missing ones, under half trace to an unresolved V gene in checked studies; the others have no known cause. The sample table contains about 550,000 clones; only one count was recorded for 95% to 96% of them. The biggest ten clones account for less than 0.13% of the sample. CD8 naive samples were CD45RO-negative cells positively selected for CCR7, giving a CD45RA+CCR7+ population that excluded TemRA cells. Sequences were obtained from naive CD8+ T cells sorted from blood. The sample's cell subset or site label, in plain terms: CD45RA+CCR7+. The receptors shown here come from a woman aged 25-40 years in good health.

The V and J genes are TRBV20-1 and TRBJ2-3; 7 bases fit TRBD2. With V trimmed by 6 bases and J by 6 bases, 3 bases remained unmatched. From germline, CDR1 is DFQATT and CDR2 SNEGSKA (reference sequence). The CDR3 is made up of 11 amino acids. DNA of the CDR3: TGCAGTGCACTACTAGCGGATACGCAGTATTTT. Translating it yields CSALLADTQYF.

The genes are TRBV7-8 and TRBJ2-2; perhaps TRBD2 as D (5 bases). The germline V gene has CDR1 SGHVS and CDR2 FQNEAQ. The V end lost 7 bases, the J end lost 2 bases, and 14 bases lay between the germline ends. The CDR3 runs 15 residues. The CDR3 region has the DNA TGTGCCAGCATCACATCCGGACTTAACACCGGGGAGCTGTTTTTT. This encodes CASITSGLNTGELFF.

The genes are TRBV28 and TRBJ2-3, with a tentative D call TRBD2 (7 bases). This CDR3 spans 16 amino acids. Germline-derived CDR1 and CDR2 are MDHEN and SYDVKM. The V end was cut by 2 bases, the J end by 2 bases, with 14 bases between. The CDR3 spells CASSLNGEGDTDTQYF. The CDR3 DNA is TGTGCCAGCAGTTTAAATGGGGAGGGGGACACAGATACGCAGTATTTT.

The rearrangement links TRBV28 to TRBJ2-4; D is possibly TRBD1 (6 bases). This CDR3 contains 12 residues. V lost 6 bases, J lost 7 bases, and 10 bases lay in between. In germline, CDR1 is MDHEN, CDR2 SYDVKM. The CDR3 is CASRGGLNIQYF. Written as DNA, the CDR3 is TGTGCCAGCAGAGGGGGTCTGAACATTCAGTACTTC. Full variable domain (rest looked up from reference TRBV28 and TRBJ2-4): DVKVTQSSRYLVKRTGEKVFLECVQDMDHENMFWYRQDPGLGLRLIYFSYDVKMKEKGDIPEGYSVSREKKERFSLILESASTNQTSMYLCASRGGLNIQYFGAGTRLSVL.

The gene calls are TRBV25-1 and TRBJ1-1; no firm D call. Trimming left V 10 bases short and J 2 bases short, with 17 bases between. This CDR3 spans 14 amino acids. Germline CDR1 reads MGHDK; CDR2 reads SYGVNS. The chain's CDR3 is CATMAKGKNTEAFF. In DNA form, the CDR3 reads TGTGCCACTATGGCGAAGGGTAAAAACACTGAAGCTTTCTTT.

The chain employs TRBV28 and TRBJ2-7; 11 positions agree with TRBD2. CDR3 size: 15 residues. V lost 6 bases to trimming and J lost 3 bases; unmatched junction nucleotides: 7. Per the germline V gene, CDR1 is MDHEN and CDR2 is SYDVKM. The chain's CDR3 is CASRGLAEGVYEQYF. CDR3 DNA: TGTGCCAGCAGGGGACTAGCGGAGGGGGTCTACGAGCAGTACTTC. Full variable domain (missing parts from reference TRBV28 and TRBJ2-7): DVKVTQSSRYLVKRTGEKVFLECVQDMDHENMFWYRQDPGLGLRLIYFSYDVKMKEKGDIPEGYSVSREKKERFSLILESASTNQTSMYLCASRGLAEGVYEQYFGPGTRLTVT.

This clone was detected a few times. The chain joins TRBV7-9 to TRBJ2-7; the D is unclear. The CDR3 runs to 11 residues. V shed 5 bases and J shed 2 bases, with 4 bases lying between them. Germline V lookup: CDR1 SEHNR, CDR2 FQNEAQ (reference sequence). The CDR3 reads CASSDTYEQYF. The DNA of the CDR3 is TGTGCCAGCAGCGACACCTACGAGCAGTACTTC.

The V gene is TRBV11-2, the J gene TRBJ2-2; D is possibly TRBD2 (6 bases). The V and J ends lost 4 bases and 7 bases respectively, with 16 bases between them. This CDR3 has 15 amino acids. Germline values: CDR1 SGHAT, CDR2 FQNNGV. The CDR3 region has the DNA TGTGCCAGCAGCTATGAGGGAGGTTGGGGCGGGGAGCTGTTTTTT. This translates into CASSYEGGWGGELFF.

This chain joins TRBV2 and TRBJ2-1, with a weak D call TRBD2 (6 bases). V dropped 6 bases and J dropped 5 bases, with 23 bases sitting between them. Germline values: CDR1 SNHLY, CDR2 FYNNEI. The CDR3 covers 17 residues. This CDR3 is CASSQRINSGNDNEQFF. The CDR3 DNA follows: TGTGCCAGCAGCCAAAGGATAAATAGCGGAAACGACAATGAGCAGTTCTTC.

The chain recombines TRBV11-2 with TRBJ2-7; D possibly uses TRBD1 or TRBD2 (5 bases each). Germline V gives CDR1 SGHAT, CDR2 FQNNGV. The CDR3 totals 14 residues. Trimming took 5 bases from V and 2 from J, leaving 13 bases between them. The CDR3 coding sequence is TGTGCCAGCAGCCGTCGGGACGGACCCTACGAGCAGTACTTC. Its translation is CASSRRDGPYEQYF.

V usage is TRBV27 and J usage is TRBJ2-2, with 7 bases identical to TRBD1. This CDR3 contains 16 residues. Per the germline V gene, CDR1 is MNHEY and CDR2 is SMNVEV (reference sequence). Unmatched junction bases numbered 14, after V lost 5 bases and J lost 8 bases. CDR3 sequence reads: CASSPLGQGVIGELFF. The CDR3 nucleotides are TGTGCCAGCAGTCCTCTGGGGCAGGGGGTAATAGGGGAGCTGTTTTTT.

The gene calls are TRBV5-6 and TRBJ2-7; TRBD2 is a possible D gene (6 bases). This CDR3 has 11 residues. Trimming removed 5 bases at V and 5 bases at J, with 8 bases between. CDR1 is SGHDT and CDR2 is YYEEEE in the germline V gene. For the CDR3, the DNA is TGTGCCAGCAGTTGGGGGGACGAGCAGTACTTC. Amino acid sequence: CASSWGDEQYF. Complete variable domain (other parts from reference TRBV5-6 and TRBJ2-7): DAGVTQSPTHLIKTRGQQVTLRCSPKSGHDTVSWYQQALGQGPQFIFQYYEEEERQRGNFPDRFSGHQFPNYSSELNVNALLLGDSALYLCASSWGDEQYFGPGTRLTVT.

The rearrangement links TRBV13 to TRBJ1-5, with D unclear. Trimming cost V 4 bases and J 2 bases, with 12 bases left between them. This CDR3 has 15 residues. The germline CDR1 and CDR2 sequences are PRHDT and FYEKMQ (reference sequence). In DNA form, the CDR3 reads TGTGCCAGCAGCTCCGGTCCGTATGGCAATCAGCCCCAGCATTTT. Amino acid sequence: CASSSGPYGNQPQHF.

The rearrangement joins TRBV7-8 to TRBJ2-5, with D unresolved. The ends were cut back, 5 bases at V and 7 bases at J, with 8 bases in the middle. CDR3 length equals 11 residues. CDR1 is SGHVS and CDR2 is FQNEAQ in the germline V gene. CDR3 DNA sequence: TGTGCCAGCAGCCCAGAAGGGACCCAGTACTTC. Translation gives CASSPEGTQYF.

The sample holds a few counts of this clone. Distinct nucleotide sequences in the sample also encode this CDR3. For the CDR3, the DNA is TGTGCCAGCAGTTTAGGGACTAGCGGGAGCTCCTACGAGCAGTACTTC. It codes for CASSLGTSGSSYEQYF. The V call is TRBV27, the J call TRBJ2-7, with TRBD2 identical over 14 bases. This CDR3 is built from 16 residues. Losses at the gene ends were 2 bases for V and 0 bases for J; bases not matched to a gene: 0. Germline V CDR1 and CDR2: MNHEY, SMNVEV (reference sequence).

This rearrangement joins TRBV2 to TRBJ2-7; 9 nucleotides match TRBD2. The CDR3 covers 13 residues. After removal of 7 bases from V and 3 bases from J, the junction contained 4 bases not matched to a gene. Germline CDR1 and CDR2: SNHLY and FYNNEI. CDR3 protein: CASTSGIFYEQYF. DNA of the CDR3: TGTGCCAGCACTAGCGGGATCTTCTACGAGCAGTACTTC.

The chain joins TRBV27 to TRBJ1-2; maybe TRBD1 (6 bases). V was shortened by 2 bases and J by 7 bases, with 14 bases between the two germline ends. This CDR3 spans 14 amino acids. The germline V gene has CDR1 MNHEY and CDR2 SMNVEV (reference sequence). This CDR3 is CASSLIRGSGGYTF. CDR3 nucleotide sequence: TGTGCCAGCAGTTTAATAAGGGGGTCGGGTGGCTACACCTTC.

The chain employs TRBV5-4 and TRBJ2-2; 7 bases map to TRBD2. From germline, CDR1 is SGHNT and CDR2 YYREEE (reference sequence). This CDR3 spans 15 amino acids. Trimming removed 0 bases from V and 6 bases from J; junction bases left unmatched: 5. For the CDR3, the DNA is TGTGCCAGCAGCTTGGGGACGGGAGGCTCCGGGGAGCTGTTTTTT. This gives the protein CASSLGTGGSGELFF. Filled out from reference TRBV5-4 and TRBJ2-2, the complete variable domain reads ETGVTQSPTHLIKTRGQQVTLRCSSQSGHNTVSWYQQALGQGPQFIFQYYREEENGRGNFPPRFSGLQFPNYSSELNVNALELDDSALYLCASSLGTGGSGELFFGEGSRLTVL.

The V call is TRBV10-3, the J call TRBJ2-7; 7 nucleotides agree with TRBD1. CDR3 length equals 14 residues. J lost 1 base, V lost 4 bases, and 4 bases had no gene match. Germline V lookup: CDR1 ENHRY, CDR2 SYGVKD. The CDR3 reads CAISGQGESYEQYF. The CDR3 bases are TGTGCCATCAGTGGACAGGGAGAGTCCTACGAGCAGTACTTC.

This chain joins TRBV5-1 and TRBJ2-7; tentative D call: TRBD2 (5 bases). CDR1 SGHRS and CDR2 YFSETQ come from the germline V gene. V was pared by 0 bases and J by 7 bases, with 14 bases between. This CDR3 is built from 14 residues. CDR3 sequence reads: CASSLERFLSEQYF. The CDR3 DNA reads as TGCGCCAGCAGCTTGGAGCGGTTCCTTAGTGAGCAGTACTTC. Drawing the rest from reference TRBV5-1 and TRBJ2-7, the complete variable domain is KAGVTQTPRYLIKTRGQQVTLSCSPISGHRSVSWYQQTPGQGLQFLFEYFSETQRNKGNFPGRFSGRQFSNSRSEMNVSTLELGDSALYLCASSLERFLSEQYFGPGTRLTVT.

The gene calls are TRBV7-9 and TRBJ2-1; D possibly corresponds to TRBD1 (6 bases). CDR3 size: 16 residues. CDR1 SEHNR and CDR2 FQNEAQ come from the germline V gene (reference sequence). Trimming left V 7 bases short and J 2 bases short, with 18 bases between. The chain's CDR3 is CASNEDSPGAYNEQFF. DNA of the CDR3: TGTGCCAGCAACGAAGACAGCCCAGGGGCCTACAATGAGCAGTTCTTC.

The V call is TRBV7-3, the J call TRBJ2-1; 11 bases agree with TRBD2. CDR3 length: 16 residues. Germline CDR1 SGHTA, CDR2 FQGTGA. Losses at the gene ends were 4 bases for V and 0 bases for J; bases not matched to a gene: 2. In DNA, the CDR3 is TGTGCCAGCAGCTCGACTAGCGGGATCTCCTACAATGAGCAGTTCTTC. Protein product: CASSSTSGISYNEQFF. Full variable domain (remainder filled in from reference TRBV7-3 and TRBJ2-1): GAGVSQTPSNKVTEKGKYVELRCDPISGHTALYWYRQSLGQGPEFLIYFQGTGAADDSGLPNDRFFAVRPEGSVSTLKIQRTERGDSAVYLCASSSTSGISYNEQFFGPGTRLTVL.

This chain uses TRBV2 with TRBJ2-5; 7 positions match TRBD2. The J call is in doubt because the DNA end fits TRBJ2-7 better. This CDR3 has 14 residues. Germline CDR1 is SNHLY and CDR2 is FYNNEI. CDR3 in amino acids: CASKESGTNYEQYF. As DNA, the CDR3 is TGTGCCAGCAAGGAAAGCGGGACGAACTACGAGCAGTACTTC.

The V gene is TRBV28, the J gene TRBJ2-7, with D perhaps TRBD1 (5 bases). Per the germline V gene, CDR1 is MDHEN and CDR2 is SYDVKM. This CDR3 comprises 16 residues. The V end lost 2 bases, the J end lost 0 bases, and 14 bases lay between the germline ends. CDR3 bases: TGTGCCAGCAGTTTACAGGGTCCTTACCACTCCTACGAGCAGTACTTC. Translating gives CASSLQGPYHSYEQYF.

The rearrangement links TRBV25-1 to TRBJ2-5, with D possibly TRBD1 on 5 matching bases. Trimming removed 10 bases from V and 3 bases from J, with 15 bases in between. This CDR3 region has 13 residues. Per germline, CDR1 MGHDK and CDR2 SYGVNS. CDR3 nucleotides: TGTGCCACCTTCGACAGATTCGAAGAGACCCAGTACTTC. As protein: CATFDRFEETQYF.

This rearrangement joins TRBV6-5 to TRBJ1-2; D is unresolved. From germline, CDR1 is MNHEY and CDR2 SVGAGI. The CDR3 is made up of 14 amino acids. V was pared by 0 bases and J by 1 base, with 6 bases between. CDR3 region: CASSYSPSNYGYTF. Written as DNA, the CDR3 is TGTGCCAGCAGTTACTCGCCGAGTAACTATGGCTACACCTTC.

The rearrangement joins TRBV30 to TRBJ2-1; 10 bases are shared with TRBD2. Germline V gives CDR1 GTSNPN, CDR2 SVGIG (reference sequence). V shed 1 base and J 4 bases; nucleotides not matched to a gene: 4. CDR3 length: 15 amino acids. The CDR3 spells CAWSATSGTYNEQFF. The DNA of the CDR3 is TGTGCCTGGAGTGCCACTAGCGGGACTTACAATGAGCAGTTCTTC.